The 27 T cell receptor beta chains listed next were all sequenced from one sample in a study of Ad26.COV2.S vaccination and SARS-CoV-2 variants. Libraries were prepared by immunoSEQ multiplex PCR; TCRdb keeps only in-frame clonotypes and omits some of them. This repertoire shows some 640,000 clones, 89% found once; its top ten account for around 1.5%. Treatment here: around 19 received Ad26.COV2.S at low or high dose, single or two shots; about 5 received placebo; per-sample allocation not given. Each sample was drawn 63 days after the first injection (of vaccine or placebo). Material: peripheral blood, obtained in a trial of Ad26.COV2.S vaccine versus placebo. The origin of the receptors is a person between 18 and 65 years old who received the Ad26.COV2.S COVID-19 vaccine or a placebo.

The rearrangement links TRBV7-2 to TRBJ2-7, with D perhaps matching TRBD2 (6 bases). V was shortened by 0 bases and J by 6 bases, with 9 bases between the two germline ends. Per germline, CDR1 SGHTA and CDR2 FQGNSA. This CDR3 spans 13 amino acids. The CDR3 nucleotides read TGTGCCAGCAGCTTAGCGGGTAGCGGCGAGCAGTACTTC. Protein sequence: CASSLAGSGEQYF.

The chain employs TRBV30 and TRBJ1-2; D remains ambiguous. Germline lookup yields CDR1 GTSNPN and CDR2 SVGIG (reference sequence). CDR3 length equals 13 residues. V shed 4 bases and J shed 3 bases, with 12 bases lying between them. This chain's CDR3 is CAWKGGSDYGYTF. The DNA of the CDR3 is TGTGCCTGGAAGGGTGGGTCGGACTATGGCTACACCTTC.

This chain links TRBV2 with TRBJ1-5, with D perhaps TRBD1 (5 bases). Looked up from germline, CDR1 is SNHLY and CDR2 is FYNNEI. The V end lost 7 bases, the J end lost 7 bases, and 14 bases lay between the germline ends. CDR3 length: 13 residues. The CDR3 DNA reads TGTGCCAGCACCGGAGAAGGGGCGCAGCCCCAGCATTTT. As protein: CASTGEGAQPQHF.

This clone was recorded a few times. This chain connects TRBV7-8 to TRBJ1-2; 11 nucleotides match TRBD1. The CDR3 contains 14 residues. With 4 bases clipped from V and 3 bases from J, the junction kept 1 base outside the gene matches. Germline CDR1 SGHVS, CDR2 FQNEAQ. The CDR3 loop reads CASSWTGGDYGYTF. The CDR3 DNA is TGTGCCAGCAGCTGGACAGGGGGCGACTATGGCTACACCTTC.

In its sample, this clone was seen once. The gene calls are TRBV28 and TRBJ2-1, with 13 bases that match TRBD2. Germline lookup yields CDR1 MDHEN and CDR2 SYDVKM. V lost 6 bases, J lost 9 bases, and 8 bases stayed unmatched. CDR3 size: 15 residues. DNA for the CDR3: TGTGCCAGCAGCCCCCAGACTAGCGGGAGGTCTGAGCAGTTCTTC. Protein product: CASSPQTSGRSEQFF. Using reference TRBV28 and TRBJ2-1 for the parts outside the CDR3, the full variable domain is DVKVTQSSRYLVKRTGEKVFLECVQDMDHENMFWYRQDPGLGLRLIYFSYDVKMKEKGDIPEGYSVSREKKERFSLILESASTNQTSMYLCASSPQTSGRSEQFFGPGTRLTVL.

The chain combines TRBV5-5 with TRBJ2-1; D might be TRBD2 (6 bases). V was pared by 6 bases and J by 8 bases, with 18 bases between. The CDR3 length is 14 residues. The germline gives CDR1 SGHKS, CDR2 YYEKEE (reference sequence). Written as DNA, the CDR3 is TGTGCCAGCACCCCCCTGGGCGGGAATGATGAGCAGTTCTTC. It encodes CASTPLGGNDEQFF.

The V gene is TRBV5-6, the J gene TRBJ2-7, with 9 bases aligning to TRBD2. V gave up 2 bases and J gave up 2 bases; unmatched junction bases: 2. There are 14 residues in the CDR3. Germline values: CDR1 SGHDT, CDR2 YYEEEE. The DNA of the CDR3 is TGTGCCAGCAGCTTCCGCGGGGGGGCCTACGAGCAGTACTTC. Translation: CASSFRGGAYEQYF.

The genes are TRBV6-6 and TRBJ1-1; D is uncertain. V dropped 2 bases and J dropped 0 bases, with 4 bases sitting between them. The CDR3 is 13 residues long. CDR1 MNHNY and CDR2 SVGAGI come from the germline V gene (reference sequence). CDR3 nucleotides: TGTGCCAGCAGTTACATAGTGAACACTGAAGCTTTCTTT. Residues: CASSYIVNTEAFF.

The rearrangement links TRBV27 to TRBJ2-7, with TRBD1 matching over 9 bases. The CDR3 contains 16 residues. The germline gives CDR1 MNHEY, CDR2 SMNVEV (reference sequence). V was pared by 5 bases and J by 0 bases, with 8 bases of the junction left unmatched. The CDR3 region has the DNA TGTGCCAGCAGTCCAGGGACAGGGACGCTCTCCTACGAGCAGTACTTC. This encodes CASSPGTGTLSYEQYF.

V and J are TRBV7-9 and TRBJ2-1, with 7 bases that match TRBD1. Germline V gene sequence: CDR1 SEHNR, CDR2 FQNEAQ (reference sequence). The ends lost 4 bases at V and 2 bases at J; junction bases unmatched: 8. The CDR3 extends over 16 amino acids. CDR3 in amino acids: CASSYRQQGPYNEQFF. CDR3 bases: TGTGCCAGCAGCTATCGCCAACAGGGGCCCTACAATGAGCAGTTCTTC. Drawing the rest from reference TRBV7-9 and TRBJ2-1, the complete variable domain is DTGVSQNPRHKITKRGQNVTFRCDPISEHNRLYWYRQTLGQGPEFLTYFQNEAQLEKSRLLSDRFSAERPKGSFSTLEIQRTEQGDSAMYLCASSYRQQGPYNEQFFGPGTRLTVL.

CDR3 residues: CAISVSGRERETQYF. CDR3 coding DNA: TGTGCCATCAGTGTTTCAGGACGGGAGAGAGAGACCCAGTACTTC. J is TRBJ2-5 and V is TRBV10-3; D might be TRBD2 (6 bases). Trimming took off 4 bases at V and 4 bases at J, with 16 bases between the two ends. The length of the CDR3 is 15 residues. Germline CDR1 reads ENHRY; CDR2 reads SYGVKD.

V and J are TRBV3-1 (or the pseudogene TRBV3-2) and TRBJ2-7; D possibly uses TRBD1 or TRBD2 (6 bases each). Germline CDR1 is LGHDT and CDR2 is YNNKEL (reference sequence). Trimming removed 2 bases at V and 2 bases at J, with 13 bases between. The CDR3 has 15 amino acids. The CDR3 protein is CASSQYGGVTYEQYF. The CDR3 region has the DNA TGTGCCAGCAGCCAATACGGGGGCGTGACCTACGAGCAGTACTTC.

The V and J genes are TRBV7-2 and TRBJ1-2; D is unclear. This CDR3 is built from 15 residues. The V end lost 0 bases, the J end lost 1 base, and 9 bases lay between the germline ends. Looked up from germline, CDR1 is SGHTA and CDR2 is FQGNSA. The CDR3 DNA reads as TGTGCCAGCAGCTTAGCAGGGCCCCTTAACTATGGCTACACCTTC. Protein: CASSLAGPLNYGYTF.

The chain carries TRBV30 and TRBJ2-2, with 7 bases lining up with TRBD1. This CDR3 is 15 amino acids long. Germline CDR1 is GTSNPN and CDR2 is SVGIG (reference sequence). After removal of 1 base from V and 0 bases from J, the junction contained 2 bases not matched to a gene. Here the CDR3 reads CAWSGGTANTGELFF. The CDR3 DNA follows: TGTGCCTGGAGTGGGGGGACAGCGAACACCGGGGAGCTGTTTTTT.

The chain uses TRBV7-2 and TRBJ1-1; TRBD1 agrees at 8 bases. The germline V gene encodes CDR1 SGHTA and CDR2 FQGNSA. Trimming cost V 4 bases and J 1 base; bases outside gene matches: 2. The CDR3 runs to 14 residues. Here the CDR3 reads CASSSDRGNTEAFF. The CDR3 DNA sequence: TGTGCCAGCAGCTCAGACAGGGGGAACACTGAAGCTTTCTTT.

The chain has TRBV7-9 and TRBJ2-3, with 10 nucleotides matching TRBD2. The CDR3 has 16 amino acids. CDR1 and CDR2 (germline): SEHNR, FQNEAQ (reference sequence). Trimming at V came to 5 bases and at J to 3 bases, leaving 8 bases not matched to a gene. CDR3: CASSRLSGGATDTQYF. DNA for the CDR3: TGTGCCAGCAGCCGCCTGAGCGGGGGGGCGACAGATACGCAGTATTTT. The full variable domain, with the rest looked up from reference TRBV7-9 and TRBJ2-3, is DTGVSQNPRHKITKRGQNVTFRCDPISEHNRLYWYRQTLGQGPEFLTYFQNEAQLEKSRLLSDRFSAERPKGSFSTLEIQRTEQGDSAMYLCASSRLSGGATDTQYFGPGTRLTVL.

The chain joins TRBV9 to TRBJ2-1; 12 bases line up with TRBD2. Germline V gene sequence: CDR1 SGDLS, CDR2 YYNGEE. This CDR3 region has 15 residues. V gave up 1 base and J gave up 8 bases; unmatched junction bases: 4. The DNA of the CDR3 is TGTGCCAGCAGCGTACTAGCGGGAGGGTGGTATGAGCAGTTCTTC. It yields the protein CASSVLAGGWYEQFF. The whole variable domain, remainder taken from reference TRBV9 and TRBJ2-1, is DSGVTQTPKHLITATGQRVTLRCSPRSGDLSVYWYQQSLDQGLQFLIQYYNGEERAKGNILERFSAQQFPDLHSELNLSSLELGDSALYFCASSVLAGGWYEQFFGPGTRLTVL.

The chain recombines TRBV3-1 (or the pseudogene TRBV3-2) with TRBJ1-1; no reliable D call. The CDR3 runs to 14 residues. Germline V CDR1 and CDR2: LGHDT, YNNKEL (reference sequence). With 1 base removed from V and 11 bases from J, the gap between germline ends came to 17 bases. CDR3 bases: TGTGCCAGCAGCCAAGTTTCGAGCCTGTTATTTGCTTTCTTT. Protein sequence: CASSQVSSLLFAFF.

This rearrangement joins TRBV25-1 to TRBJ1-2; D remains unclear. This CDR3 region has 11 residues. Trimming took 6 bases from V and 8 from J, leaving 10 bases between them. Germline values: CDR1 MGHDK, CDR2 SYGVNS. The CDR3 here is CASSDRVGYTF. CDR3 DNA sequence: TGTGCCAGCAGCGATCGGGTAGGCTACACCTTC.

The chain carries TRBV2 and TRBJ1-1; tentative D call: TRBD1 (5 bases). Germline CDR1 SNHLY, CDR2 FYNNEI. This CDR3 has 13 amino acids. Trimming removed 7 bases from V and 3 bases from J, with 12 bases in between. Written as DNA, the CDR3 is TGTGCCAGCACGGGACGGGAAGACACTGAAGCTTTCTTT. It encodes CASTGREDTEAFF.

J is TRBJ2-7 and V is TRBV27; TRBD2 is a possible D gene (5 bases). Germline assignment: CDR1 MNHEY and CDR2 SMNVEV (reference sequence). Trimming pared 2 bases from V and 6 bases from J, leaving 17 bases between. The length of the CDR3 is 15 residues. CDR3 DNA sequence: TGTGCCAGCAGTTTAACAAGAGCCGCAGAGGGCGAGCAGTACTTC. Protein: CASSLTRAAEGEQYF.

The chain carries TRBV18 and TRBJ2-7; 12 bases line up with TRBD2. This CDR3 comprises 16 residues. CDR1 and CDR2 from the germline V gene are KGHSH and LQKENI. V lost 3 bases, J lost 3 bases, and 6 bases stayed unmatched. CDR3 region: CASSPSGTSGLYEQYF. CDR3 DNA sequence: TGTGCCAGCTCACCGTCCGGGACTAGCGGGCTCTACGAGCAGTACTTC. The variable domain in full, completed from reference TRBV18 and TRBJ2-7, reads NAGVMQNPRHLVRRRGQEARLRCSPMKGHSHVYWYRQLPEEGLKFMVYLQKENIIDESGMPKERFSAEFPKEGPSILRIQQVVRGDSAAYFCASSPSGTSGLYEQYFGPGTRLTVT.

Notes on this clone: This specimen includes other DNA sequences encoding the same CDR3. The chain employs TRBV19 and TRBJ2-2; the D gene could be TRBD1 or TRBD2 (7 bases each). The CDR3 sequence is 16 residues long. Looked up from germline, CDR1 is LNHDA and CDR2 is SQIVND (reference sequence). The ends were cut back, 3 bases at V and 2 bases at J, with 13 bases in the middle. In DNA form, the CDR3 reads TGTGCCAGTAGTATGGGAGGGGGCCTAAACACCGGGGAGCTGTTTTTT. Encoded protein: CASSMGGGLNTGELFF.

As DNA, the CDR3 is TGTGCCAGCAGTAAAACAGATACGCAGTATTTT. Protein product: CASSKTDTQYF. The chain carries TRBV25-1 and TRBJ2-3; D remains ambiguous. Trimming pared 5 bases from V and 3 bases from J, leaving 3 bases between. Germline CDR1 is MGHDK and CDR2 is SYGVNS. The CDR3 totals 11 residues.

V usage is TRBV7-2 and J usage is TRBJ2-2; D is possibly TRBD1 (6 bases). In germline, CDR1 is SGHTA, CDR2 FQGNSA. Between the trimmed V and J ends, which lost 0 bases and 7 bases, there was a span of 15 bases. The length of the CDR3 is 16 residues. The CDR3 sequence: CASSLAPRGQSGELFF. The CDR3 DNA sequence: TGTGCCAGCAGCTTAGCGCCCAGGGGACAAAGCGGGGAGCTGTTTTTT.

This chain connects TRBV24-1 to TRBJ2-3, with 8 bases fitting TRBD1. CDR1 and CDR2 (germline): KGHDR, SFDVKD. The CDR3 is 13 residues long. Unmatched junction bases numbered 5, after V lost 11 bases and J lost 2 bases. CDR3 region: CAIKDRVTDTQYF. CDR3 in DNA: TGTGCCATAAAGGACAGGGTCACAGATACGCAGTATTTT.

The J gene is TRBJ1-1, the V gene TRBV7-2; the D gene is possibly TRBD1 (5 bases). Trimming shortened V by 4 bases and J by 0 bases, and 18 bases separated the two germline ends. The germline V gene has CDR1 SGHTA and CDR2 FQGNSA. This CDR3 is built from 17 residues. CDR3 in amino acids: CASSSSSGGWMNTEAFF. Here the CDR3 DNA reads TGTGCCAGCAGCTCCAGTTCGGGGGGATGGATGAACACTGAAGCTTTCTTT.